This T cell receptor (beta chain) was identified during a study of metastatic and nonmetastatic thyroid tumors. CDR3 length: 15 amino acids. Trimming removed 8 bases from V and 2 bases from J; junction bases left unmatched: 8. From germline, CDR1 is KGHDR and CDR2 SFDVKD. This clone came up a few times. Using MiXCR, TCRdb re-called clones from the PCR reads. The sample comprises about 13,000 clones, roughly 21% of which are singletons, and more than 10% rests with the top ten. The entire patient cohort was treatment-naive prior to thyroid surgery. The sequence derives from a female donor with papillary thyroid cancer or a benign thyroid nodule (not recorded which). Some clones in this sample may be carry-over from other donors' samples. The V call is TRBV24-1, the J call TRBJ2-3, with 8 positions matching TRBD1. Sequenced material: adjacent normal tissue. Here the CDR3 DNA reads TGTGCCACCACCCAGGGGGCCGACCTCACAGATACGCAGTATTTT. It specifies CATTQGADLTDTQYF.